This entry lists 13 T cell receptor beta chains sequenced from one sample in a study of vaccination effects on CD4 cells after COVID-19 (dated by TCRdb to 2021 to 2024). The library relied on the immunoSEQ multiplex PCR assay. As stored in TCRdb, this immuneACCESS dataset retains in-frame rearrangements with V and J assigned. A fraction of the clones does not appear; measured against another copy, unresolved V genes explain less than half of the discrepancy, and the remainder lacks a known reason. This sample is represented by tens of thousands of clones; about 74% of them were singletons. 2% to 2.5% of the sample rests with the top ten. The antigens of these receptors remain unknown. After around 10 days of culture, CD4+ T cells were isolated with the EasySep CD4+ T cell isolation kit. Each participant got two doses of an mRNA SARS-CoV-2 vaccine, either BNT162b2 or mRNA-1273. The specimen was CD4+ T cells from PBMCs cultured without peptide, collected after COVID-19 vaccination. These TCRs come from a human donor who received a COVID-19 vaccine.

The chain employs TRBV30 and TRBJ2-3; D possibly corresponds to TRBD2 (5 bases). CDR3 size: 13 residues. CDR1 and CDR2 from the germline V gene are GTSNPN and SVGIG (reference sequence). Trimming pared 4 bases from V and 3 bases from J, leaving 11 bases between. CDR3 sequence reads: CAWKRRETDTQYF. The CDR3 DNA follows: TGTGCCTGGAAAAGAAGGGAGACAGATACGCAGTATTTT.

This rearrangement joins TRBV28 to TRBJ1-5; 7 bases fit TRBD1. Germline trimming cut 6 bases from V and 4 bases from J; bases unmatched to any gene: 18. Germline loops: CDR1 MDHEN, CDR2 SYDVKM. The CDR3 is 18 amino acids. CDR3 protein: CASSKPPGTATFNQPQHF. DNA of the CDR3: TGTGCCAGCAGCAAACCCCCTGGGACAGCGACTTTTAATCAGCCCCAGCATTTT.

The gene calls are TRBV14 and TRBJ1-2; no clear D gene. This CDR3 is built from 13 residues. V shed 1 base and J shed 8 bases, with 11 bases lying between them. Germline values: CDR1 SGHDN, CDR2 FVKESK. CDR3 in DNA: TGTGCCAGCAGCCAAGCTTCATGGCTAGGCTACACCTTC. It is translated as CASSQASWLGYTF.

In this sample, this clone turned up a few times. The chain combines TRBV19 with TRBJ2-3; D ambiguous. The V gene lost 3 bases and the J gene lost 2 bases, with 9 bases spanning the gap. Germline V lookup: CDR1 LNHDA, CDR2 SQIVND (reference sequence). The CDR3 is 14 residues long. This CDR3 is CASSIGRNTDTQYF. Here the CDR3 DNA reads TGTGCCAGTAGTATCGGACGGAACACAGATACGCAGTATTTT.

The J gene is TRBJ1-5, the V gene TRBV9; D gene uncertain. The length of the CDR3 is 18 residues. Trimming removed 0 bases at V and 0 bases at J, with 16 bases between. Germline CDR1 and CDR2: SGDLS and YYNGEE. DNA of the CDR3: TGTGCCAGCAGCGTAGTCGGACCCCGAAACTTTAGCAATCAGCCCCAGCATTTT. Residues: CASSVVGPRNFSNQPQHF.

CDR3: CASRGTGRNEQYV. The CDR3 DNA reads TGTGCCAGCAGGGGGACAGGGAGGAACGAGCAGTACGTC. The V gene is TRBV6-5, the J gene TRBJ2-7; 9 positions agree with TRBD1. J lost 5 bases, V lost 6 bases, and 5 bases had no gene match. This CDR3 is built from 13 residues. Germline assignment: CDR1 MNHEY and CDR2 SVGAGI.

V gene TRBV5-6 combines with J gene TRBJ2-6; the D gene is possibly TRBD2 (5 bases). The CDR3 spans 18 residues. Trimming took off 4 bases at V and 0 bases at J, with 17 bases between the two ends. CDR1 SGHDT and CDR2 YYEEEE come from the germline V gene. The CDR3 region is CASSIGREVISGANVLTF. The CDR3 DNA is TGTGCCAGCAGCATCGGACGGGAAGTGATCTCTGGGGCCAACGTCCTGACTTTC.

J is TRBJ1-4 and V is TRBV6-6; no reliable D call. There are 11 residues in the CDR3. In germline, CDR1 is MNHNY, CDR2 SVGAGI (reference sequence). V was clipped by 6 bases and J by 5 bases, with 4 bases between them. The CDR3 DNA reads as TGTGCCAGCAGCGAAAATGAAAAACTGTTTTTT. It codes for CASSENEKLFF.

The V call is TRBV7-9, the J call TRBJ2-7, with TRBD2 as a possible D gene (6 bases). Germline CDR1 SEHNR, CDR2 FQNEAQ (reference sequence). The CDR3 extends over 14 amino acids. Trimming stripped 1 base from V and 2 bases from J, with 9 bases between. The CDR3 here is CASSLVGGTYEQYV. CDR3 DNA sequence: TGTGCCAGCAGCTTAGTCGGGGGAACCTACGAGCAGTACGTC.

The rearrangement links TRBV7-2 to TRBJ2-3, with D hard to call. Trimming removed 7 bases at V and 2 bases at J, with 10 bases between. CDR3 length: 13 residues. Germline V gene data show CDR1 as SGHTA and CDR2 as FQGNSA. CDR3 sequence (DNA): TGTGCCAGCATGAGAAGCCACACAGATACGCAGTATTTT. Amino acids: CASMRSHTDTQYF.

The CDR3 sequence: CASHDPLVANVLTF. The CDR3 DNA reads TGTGCCAGCCATGACCCTTTGGTGGCCAACGTCCTGACTTTC. This sequence joins TRBV28 and TRBJ2-6; D is ambiguous. V lost 8 bases, J lost 6 bases, and 14 bases lay in between. CDR3 length: 14 amino acids. Germline CDR1 is MDHEN and CDR2 is SYDVKM. The full variable domain, its missing parts supplied by reference TRBV28 and TRBJ2-6, is DVKVTQSSRYLVKRTGEKVFLECVQDMDHENMFWYRQDPGLGLRLIYFSYDVKMKEKGDIPEGYSVSREKKERFSLILESASTNQTSMYLCASHDPLVANVLTFGAGSRLTVL.

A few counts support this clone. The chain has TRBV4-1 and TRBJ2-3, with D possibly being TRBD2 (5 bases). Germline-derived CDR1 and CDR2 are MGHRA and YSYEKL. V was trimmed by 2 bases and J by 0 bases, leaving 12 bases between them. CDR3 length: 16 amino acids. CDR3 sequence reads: CASSQRTATSTDTQYF. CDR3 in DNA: TGCGCCAGCAGCCAACGGACTGCAACTAGCACAGATACGCAGTATTTT.

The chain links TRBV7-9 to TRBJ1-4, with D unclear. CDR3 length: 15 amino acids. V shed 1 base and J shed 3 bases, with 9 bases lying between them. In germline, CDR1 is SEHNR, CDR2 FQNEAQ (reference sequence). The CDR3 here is CASSLVAASNEKLFF. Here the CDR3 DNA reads TGTGCCAGCAGCTTAGTGGCTGCGTCTAATGAAAAACTGTTTTTT.